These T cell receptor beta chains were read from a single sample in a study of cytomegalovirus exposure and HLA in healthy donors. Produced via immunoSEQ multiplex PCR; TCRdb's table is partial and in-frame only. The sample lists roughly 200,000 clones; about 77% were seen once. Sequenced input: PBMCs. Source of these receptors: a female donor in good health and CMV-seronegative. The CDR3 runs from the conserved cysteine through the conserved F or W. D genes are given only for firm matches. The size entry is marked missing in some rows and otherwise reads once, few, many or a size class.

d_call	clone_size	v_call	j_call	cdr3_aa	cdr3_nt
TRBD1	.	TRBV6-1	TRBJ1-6	CASSETLQGPLHF	TGTGCCAGCAGTGAAACCCTACAGGGGCCCCTCCACTTT
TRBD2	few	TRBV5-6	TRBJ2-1	CASRSGLAHNEQFF	TGTGCCAGCAGGAGTGGACTAGCCCACAATGAGCAGTTCTTC
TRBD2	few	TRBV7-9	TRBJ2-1	CSSSLSLAGEAYNEQFF	TGTTCCAGCAGCTTATCATTAGCGGGAGAGGCCTACAATGAGCAGTTCTTC
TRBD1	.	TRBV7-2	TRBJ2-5	CASSYNRGKETQYF	TGTGCCAGCAGCTACAACAGGGGAAAAGAGACCCAGTACTTC
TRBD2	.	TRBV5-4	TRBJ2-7	CASSSGVGLAVSYEQYF	TGTGCCAGCAGCTCGGGGGTGGGACTAGCCGTCTCCTACGAGCAGTACTTC
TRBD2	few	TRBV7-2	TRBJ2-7	CASSRSGYYEQYF	TGTGCCAGCAGCCGTAGCGGGTACTACGAGCAGTACTTC
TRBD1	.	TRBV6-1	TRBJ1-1	CASILGQARAFF	TGTGCCAGCATCCTAGGACAGGCCCGAGCTTTCTTT
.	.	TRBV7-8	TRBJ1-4	CASSFDSATNEKLFF	TGTGCCAGCAGCTTTGACAGCGCAACTAATGAAAAACTGTTTTTT
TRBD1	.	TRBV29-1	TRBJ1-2	CSVSPLDRGNGYTF	TGCAGCGTTTCCCCCCTCGACAGGGGTAATGGCTACACCTTC
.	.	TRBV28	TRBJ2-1	CASSLSERVLREQFF	TGTGCCAGCAGTTTATCTGAGCGGGTTCTGCGAGAGCAGTTCTTC
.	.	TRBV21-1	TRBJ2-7	CASSKGPGQGYEQYF	TGTGCCAGCAGCAAAGGACCGGGACAGGGCTACGAGCAGTACTTC
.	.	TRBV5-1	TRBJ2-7	CASSLAEFGEQYF	TGCGCCAGCAGCTTGGCCGAGTTTGGCGAGCAGTACTTC
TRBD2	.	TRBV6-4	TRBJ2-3	CASSVRGGTDTQYF	TGTGCCAGCAGTGTGCGGGGAGGGACAGATACGCAGTATTTT
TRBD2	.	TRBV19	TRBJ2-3	CASSNSGSGTDTQYF	TGTGCCAGTAGTAATAGCGGGAGTGGTACAGATACGCAGTATTTT
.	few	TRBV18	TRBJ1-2	CASSQGENYGYTF	TGTGCCAGCTCACAAGGGGAAAACTATGGCTACACCTTC
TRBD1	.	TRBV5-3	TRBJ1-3	CARSIHRGQASGNTIYF	TGTGCCAGAAGCATACACAGGGGGCAAGCATCTGGAAACACCATATATTTT
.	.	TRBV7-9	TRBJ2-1	CASSFGGTDNEQFF	TGTGCCAGCAGCTTTGGGGGGACCGACAATGAGCAGTTCTTC
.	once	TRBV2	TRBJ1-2	CASGPENYGYTF	TGTGCCAGCGGCCCTGAAAACTATGGCTACACCTTC
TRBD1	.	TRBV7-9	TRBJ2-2	CSSRSTGGSTGELFF	TGTTCCAGCAGGTCGACAGGGGGGAGCACCGGGGAGCTGTTTTTT
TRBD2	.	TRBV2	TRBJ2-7	CASSVGAGGYDEQYF	TGTGCCAGCAGTGTCGGCGCGGGAGGTTACGACGAGCAGTACTTC
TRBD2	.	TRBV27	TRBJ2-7	CASYTPSGGSSYEQYF	TGTGCCAGCTATACTCCCAGCGGGGGGAGCTCCTACGAGCAGTACTTC
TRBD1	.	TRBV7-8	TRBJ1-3	CASSLTGVGNTIYF	TGTGCCAGCAGCCTGACAGGGGTCGGAAACACCATATATTTT
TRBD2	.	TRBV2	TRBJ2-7	CASSEGEGTASEQYF	TGTGCCAGCAGTGAAGGGGAGGGGACGGCATCCGAGCAGTACTTC
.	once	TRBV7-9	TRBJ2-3	CASSSGLHTDTQYF	TGTGCCAGCAGCTCAGGACTTCACACAGATACGCAGTATTTT
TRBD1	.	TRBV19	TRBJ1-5	CASSAPGGLGQPQHF	TGTGCCAGTAGTGCCCCAGGGGGCCTGGGGCAGCCCCAGCATTTT
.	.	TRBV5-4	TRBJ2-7	CASSLASGEGTYEQYF	TGTGCCAGCAGCTTGGCCTCTGGTGAGGGGACTTACGAGCAGTACTTC
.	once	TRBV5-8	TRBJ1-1	CASSLSGLGNTEAFF	TGTGCCAGCAGCTTGTCGGGGTTGGGGAACACTGAAGCTTTCTTT
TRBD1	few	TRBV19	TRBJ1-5	CASSIVEGTVSNQPQHF	TGTGCCAGTAGTATAGTAGAGGGGACAGTCAGCAATCAGCCCCAGCATTTT
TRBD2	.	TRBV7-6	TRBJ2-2	CASSLASASGSTGELFF	TGTGCCAGCAGCTTAGCTTCGGCTAGCGGGAGCACCGGGGAGCTGTTTTTT
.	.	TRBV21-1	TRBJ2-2	CASIPTGTGCTGELFF	TGTGCCAGCATCCCGACCGGGACAGGGTGCACCGGGGAGCTGTTTTTT
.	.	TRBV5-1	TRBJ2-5	CASSWTQTQETQYF	TGCGCCAGCAGCTGGACTCAAACCCAAGAGACCCAGTACTTC
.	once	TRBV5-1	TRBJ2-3	CASSMTLLTDTQYF	TGCGCCAGCAGCATGACACTCCTCACAGATACGCAGTATTTT
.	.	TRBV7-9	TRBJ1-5	CASSQNSVQPQHF	TGTGCCAGCAGCCAAAACTCCGTCCAGCCCCAGCATTTT
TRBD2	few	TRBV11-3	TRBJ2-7	CASSLEGTRIDYEQYF	TGTGCCAGCAGCTTAGAGGGGACTAGAATCGACTACGAGCAGTACTTC
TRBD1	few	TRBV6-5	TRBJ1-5	CASSPRGMEPQHF	TGTGCCAGCAGTCCCAGGGGGATGGAGCCCCAGCATTTT
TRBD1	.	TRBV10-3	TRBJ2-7	CAITDGTGGYEQYF	TGTGCCATCACTGACGGGACAGGGGGCTACGAGCAGTACTTC
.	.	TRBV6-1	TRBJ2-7	CASSDHSYEQYF	TGTGCCAGCAGTGACCACTCCTACGAGCAGTACTTC
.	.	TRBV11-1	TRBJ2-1	CASSASPSVIYNEQFF	TGTGCCAGCAGCGCGTCCCCTAGCGTAATATACAATGAGCAGTTCTTC
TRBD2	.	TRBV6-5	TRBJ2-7	CASSTTGGSYEQYF	TGTGCCAGCAGTACTACGGGGGGCTCCTACGAGCAGTACTTC
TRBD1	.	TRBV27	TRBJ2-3	CASSSPRQGFEYF	TGTGCCAGCAGTTCCCCCCGACAGGGTTTCGAGTATTTT
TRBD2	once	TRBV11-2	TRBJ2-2	CASSPLREAGGRGELFF	TGTGCCAGCAGCCCCCTCCGGGAGGCGGGAGGTCGGGGGGAGCTGTTTTTT
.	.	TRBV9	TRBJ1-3	CASSGVALSGNTIYF	TGTGCCAGCAGCGGGGTGGCACTATCTGGAAACACCATATATTTT
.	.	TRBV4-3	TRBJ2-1	CASSQEVGPYNEQFF	TGCGCCAGCAGCCAAGAGGTGGGCCCCTACAATGAGCAGTTCTTC
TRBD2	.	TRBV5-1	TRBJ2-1	CASSLGLLADEQFF	TGCGCCAGCAGCTTGGGCCTACTAGCGGATGAGCAGTTCTTC
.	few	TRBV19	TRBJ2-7	CASSLSASPPDAAQYF	TGTGCCAGTTCACTCTCGGCTAGCCCTCCAGACGCGGCGCAGTACTTC
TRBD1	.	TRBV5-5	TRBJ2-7	CASSKDRGDSYEQYF	TGTGCCAGCAGCAAGGACAGGGGGGACTCCTACGAGCAGTACTTC
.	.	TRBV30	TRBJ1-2	CAYRQALYGYTF	TGTGCCTACAGACAGGCTCTCTATGGCTACACCTTC
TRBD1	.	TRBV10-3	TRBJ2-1	CAIRAGGAYNEQFF	TGTGCCATCAGGGCAGGGGGCGCCTACAATGAGCAGTTCTTC
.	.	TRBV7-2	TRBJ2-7	CASSPNSYEQYF	TGTGCCAGCAGCCCTAACTCCTACGAGCAGTACTTC
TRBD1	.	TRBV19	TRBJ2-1	CASSTGESYNEQFF	TGTGCCAGTTCCACAGGGGAATCCTACAATGAGCAGTTCTTC
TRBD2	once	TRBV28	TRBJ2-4	CASSPGGGNRAKNIQYF	TGTGCCAGCAGTCCGGGCGGGGGTAACCGAGCCAAAAACATTCAGTACTTC
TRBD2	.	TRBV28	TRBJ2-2	CASSVLAGAIGTGELFF	TGTGCCAGCAGTGTACTAGCGGGAGCGATTGGCACCGGGGAGCTGTTTTTT
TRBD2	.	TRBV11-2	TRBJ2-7	CASSLDTRSGGTYEQYF	TGTGCCAGCAGCTTAGATACCCGAAGCGGGGGGACCTACGAGCAGTACTTC